This is a list of T cell receptor beta chains from one sample in a study of T cell responses to AZD1222 COVID-19 vaccine. Some clones are missing from TCRdb's copy, which holds only in-frame ones; the method was immunoSEQ multiplex PCR. The data contain 150,000 to 180,000 clones, 87% of them singletons. Sequences were derived from peripheral blood, sampled 28 days after the second AZD1222 dose. Every receptor here comes from an adult who received the AZD1222 COVID-19 vaccine. The CDR3 runs from the conserved cysteine through the conserved F or W. Fields, in order: J gene, D gene, clone size, V gene, CDR3 protein, CDR3 DNA. D genes are given only for firm matches. Some rows have no size entry. The others give once, few or many, or a class for an expanded clone.

J gene: TRBJ2-3; D gene: TRBD2; clone size: -; V gene: TRBV5-8; CDR3 protein: CASSPGTGGFTDTQYF; CDR3 DNA: TGTGCCAGCAGCCCCGGGACGGGAGGGTTCACAGATACGCAGTATTTT
J gene: TRBJ1-3; D gene: -; clone size: -; V gene: TRBV7-9; CDR3 protein: CASSTSGNTIYF; CDR3 DNA: -
J gene: TRBJ2-3; D gene: -; clone size: -; V gene: TRBV7-2; CDR3 protein: CASSWSGQGNTQYF; CDR3 DNA: TGTGCCAGCAGCTGGAGCGGGCAGGGGAATACGCAGTATTTT
J gene: TRBJ2-7; D gene: -; clone size: few; V gene: TRBV5-4; CDR3 protein: CASSLTGSSYEQYF; CDR3 DNA: TGTGCCAGCAGCTTGACAGGGAGCTCCTACGAGCAGTACTTC
J gene: TRBJ2-5; D gene: TRBD2; clone size: -; V gene: TRBV7-9; CDR3 protein: CASSLRVAGETQYF; CDR3 DNA: TGTGCCAGCAGCTTGAGGGTAGCGGGAGAGACCCAGTACTTC
J gene: TRBJ2-7; D gene: TRBD2; clone size: few; V gene: TRBV3-1/TRBV3-2; CDR3 protein: CASSLSGSTPPEQYF; CDR3 DNA: TGTGCCAGCAGCCTTAGCGGGAGTACCCCCCCCGAGCAGTACTTC
J gene: TRBJ2-1; D gene: TRBD2; clone size: -; V gene: TRBV5-1; CDR3 protein: CASSSGLAGGKLYNEQFF; CDR3 DNA: TGCGCCAGCAGCTCCGGACTAGCGGGAGGGAAACTATACAATGAGCAGTTCTTC
J gene: TRBJ2-2; D gene: TRBD1; clone size: once; V gene: TRBV29-1; CDR3 protein: CSVGQGATGELFF; CDR3 DNA: TGCAGCGTGGGACAGGGGGCCACCGGGGAGCTGTTTTTT
J gene: TRBJ2-1; D gene: TRBD1; clone size: -; V gene: TRBV6-5; CDR3 protein: CASSRDSYNEQFF; CDR3 DNA: TGTGCCAGCAGTAGGGACAGTTACAATGAGCAGTTCTTC
J gene: TRBJ2-2; D gene: TRBD1; clone size: -; V gene: TRBV18; CDR3 protein: CASSPRQGQGSGELFF; CDR3 DNA: TGTGCCAGCTCACCACGGCAAGGACAGGGAAGCGGGGAGCTGTTTTTT
J gene: TRBJ1-1; D gene: -; clone size: -; V gene: TRBV10-3; CDR3 protein: CAITSGALNTEAFF; CDR3 DNA: TGTGCCATCACCAGCGGGGCCTTGAACACTGAAGCTTTCTTT
J gene: TRBJ2-1; D gene: -; clone size: -; V gene: TRBV6-2/TRBV6-3; CDR3 protein: CASSQFYEQFF; CDR3 DNA: TGTGCCAGCAGTCAGTTCTATGAGCAGTTCTTC
J gene: TRBJ2-7; D gene: -; clone size: -; V gene: TRBV27; CDR3 protein: CASSLSSGWGEQYF; CDR3 DNA: TGTGCCAGCAGTTTGTCCAGCGGCTGGGGGGAGCAGTACTTC
J gene: TRBJ1-5; D gene: TRBD1; clone size: -; V gene: TRBV7-8; CDR3 protein: CASSLDRGSNQPQHF; CDR3 DNA: TGTGCCAGCAGCTTAGACAGGGGTAGCAATCAGCCCCAGCATTTT
J gene: TRBJ1-2; D gene: TRBD1; clone size: -; V gene: TRBV4-3; CDR3 protein: CASSQGDRAWGYTF; CDR3 DNA: TGCGCCAGCAGCCAAGGGGACAGGGCATGGGGCTACACCTTC
J gene: TRBJ2-7; D gene: TRBD1; clone size: -; V gene: TRBV29-1; CDR3 protein: CSVLTPGQSYEQYF; CDR3 DNA: TGCAGCGTCCTTACCCCGGGACAGAGCTACGAGCAGTACTTC
J gene: TRBJ1-2; D gene: -; clone size: -; V gene: TRBV6-6; CDR3 protein: CASSFSEGGYGYTF; CDR3 DNA: TGTGCCAGCAGTTTTTCTGAGGGAGGCTATGGCTACACCTTC
J gene: TRBJ2-3; D gene: -; clone size: -; V gene: TRBV27; CDR3 protein: CASSSLGEGADTQYF; CDR3 DNA: TGTGCCAGCAGTTCCCTTGGGGAAGGAGCAGATACGCAGTATTTT
J gene: TRBJ2-1; D gene: -; clone size: once; V gene: TRBV7-2; CDR3 protein: CASSLEGRGRNEQFF; CDR3 DNA: TGTGCCAGCAGCTTAGAGGGGCGGGGAAGGAATGAGCAGTTCTTC
J gene: TRBJ1-3; D gene: -; clone size: -; V gene: TRBV6-6; CDR3 protein: CASRIKGPLSGNTIYF; CDR3 DNA: TGTGCCAGCAGGATCAAGGGGCCGCTCTCTGGAAACACCATATATTTT
J gene: TRBJ1-2; D gene: -; clone size: -; V gene: TRBV7-2; CDR3 protein: CASSLGQGNYGYTF; CDR3 DNA: TGTGCCAGCAGCCTAGGGCAGGGCAACTATGGCTACACCTTC
J gene: TRBJ2-3; D gene: TRBD2; clone size: -; V gene: TRBV30; CDR3 protein: CAWSGVAGGTDTQYF; CDR3 DNA: TGTGCCTGGAGTGGGGTAGCGGGAGGTACAGATACGCAGTATTTT
J gene: TRBJ1-5; D gene: -; clone size: -; V gene: TRBV27; CDR3 protein: CASSFRSGQPQHF; CDR3 DNA: TGTGCCAGCAGTTTTCGTTCCGGGCAACCCCAGCATTTT
J gene: TRBJ2-1; D gene: -; clone size: -; V gene: TRBV3-1/TRBV3-2; CDR3 protein: CASSQRASYNEQFF; CDR3 DNA: TGTGCCAGCAGCCAGAGGGCCTCCTACAATGAGCAGTTCTTC
J gene: TRBJ2-7; D gene: TRBD2; clone size: -; V gene: TRBV7-9; CDR3 protein: CASSFGTSGPAYEQYF; CDR3 DNA: TGTGCCAGCAGCTTCGGGACTAGCGGGCCTGCCTACGAGCAGTACTTC
J gene: TRBJ2-5; D gene: -; clone size: -; V gene: TRBV28; CDR3 protein: CASRPQGQETQYF; CDR3 DNA: TGTGCCAGCAGGCCCCAGGGCCAAGAGACCCAGTACTTC
J gene: TRBJ2-2; D gene: -; clone size: -; V gene: TRBV5-1; CDR3 protein: CASSYGKLTGELFF; CDR3 DNA: TGCGCCAGCAGCTATGGGAAGCTCACCGGGGAGCTGTTTTTT
J gene: TRBJ2-2; D gene: -; clone size: -; V gene: TRBV29-1; CDR3 protein: CSVEDFWTKANTGELFF; CDR3 DNA: TGCAGCGTTGAAGACTTTTGGACGAAGGCGAACACCGGGGAGCTGTTTTTT
J gene: TRBJ1-1; D gene: -; clone size: -; V gene: TRBV3-1/TRBV3-2; CDR3 protein: CASSQGFEAFF; CDR3 DNA: TGTGCCAGCAGCCAGGGGTTTGAAGCTTTCTTT